This T cell receptor (beta chain) came from a study of tumor and adjacent non-tumor tissue in lung cancer. The library came from three nested PCR rounds adapted from ARM-PCR protocols. TCRdb re-called the multiplex PCR reads through MiXCR, storing one row per CDR3 protein. This sample has some 95,000 distinct CDR3 sequences; 75% to 85% occur once, and the top ten carry about 30%. This sample's RNA came from whole unsorted tissue. More than 3 cm separated this lung sample from the edge of the tumor. Newly diagnosed lung cancer patients had thoracic surgery in China, August–November 2014, without prior chemotherapy. Remarks on this clonotype: At one boundary the junction diverges from the germline segment, which might be a read error.

The sequence derives from a man aged 55 to 70 with small cell lung cancer. Specimen: distant non-tumor lung tissue.

As DNA, the CDR3 is TGTGCCAGCACAACGTTTGAAGCGTTCGATGAGCAGCTCTTC. Protein product: CASTTFEAFDEQLF. The gene calls are TRBV25-1 and TRBJ2-1, with D unresolved. The CDR3 has 14 residues. Germline V gene lookup returns CDR1 MGHDK and CDR2 SYGVNS.